Listed below are T cell receptor beta chains from one sample, sequenced in a study of CD8+ T cells in alopecia areata. TCRdb's copy holds only in-frame clones and misses some; the assay was immunoSEQ multiplex PCR. The profile shows fewer than 20,000 clones, approximately 70% of them singletons. The source material was skin, sampled at week 0. The source of these receptors is a human donor with alopecia areata. CDR3s include the opening cysteine and the closing phenylalanine or tryptophan. Each record gives: D gene, CDR3 length, clone size, V gene, J gene, CDR3 DNA, CDR3 protein. The D gene is left open where the match is weak. Expanded clones get a size class; other rows say once, few or many, or leave the size out.

.	17	.	TRBV7-6	TRBJ2-5	TGTGCCAGCAGCTTAATCCAGGACAGCCTTTACCAAGAGACCCAGTACTTC	CASSLIQDSLYQETQYF
.	16	.	TRBV7-7	TRBJ2-2	TGTGCTAGCAGCTTAGGGCGACAGATCAAGGCCGGGGAGCTGTTTTTT	CASSLGRQIKAGELFF
TRBD1	13	.	TRBV6-5	TRBJ1-2	TGTGCCAGCAGTTTCGACAGGGCTAATGGCTACACCTTC	CASSFDRANGYTF
.	18	.	TRBV7-8	TRBJ1-6	TGTGCCAGCAGCTTAGGGGTGTCGGGGTTACTTTTAATTCCACCCCTCCACTTT	CASSLGVSGLLLIPPLHF
TRBD2	16	few	TRBV7-8	TRBJ2-7	TGTGCCAGCAGCTTAGGGGTTAGCGGGGTAGGTAGCGAGCAGTACTTC	CASSLGVSGVGSEQYF
TRBD2	17	.	TRBV4-3	TRBJ2-5	TGCGCCAGCAGCCAGAAAACAAGCGGGGGAGGGGCAGAGACCCAGTACTTC	CASSQKTSGGGAETQYF
TRBD2	16	.	TRBV4-3	TRBJ2-1	TGCGCCAGCAGCCAATCGGGACTAGCGCCATACAATGAGCAGTTCTTC	CASSQSGLAPYNEQFF
TRBD1	17	.	TRBV4-2	TRBJ1-5	TGTGCCAGCAGCCAAGTTCGCAGGGGGGGTGGCAATCAGCCCCAGCATTTT	CASSQVRRGGGNQPQHF
TRBD1	13	few	TRBV7-2	TRBJ1-1	TGTGCCAGCAGCACAGGGGATAAGCAAAAGGCTTTCTTT	CASSTGDKQKAFF
.	11	few	TRBV5-6	TRBJ1-1	TGTGCCAGCAGCTTGAACACTGAAGCTTTCTTT	CASSLNTEAFF
.	13	few	TRBV5-1	TRBJ2-2	TGCGCCAGCAGCTTGGCAGGGACCGGGGAGCTGTTTTTT	CASSLAGTGELFF
.	12	few	TRBV7-6	TRBJ1-6	TGTGCCAGCAGCCTCCCCAATTCACCCCTCCACTTT	CASSLPNSPLHF
TRBD1	14	.	TRBV9	TRBJ1-2	TGTGCCAGCAGCGCAACGACAGGGATGGCTGGCTACACCTTC	CASSATTGMAGYTF
TRBD1	14	.	TRBV6-6	TRBJ2-7	TGTGCCAGCAGGGAGACAGGGGGCTCCTACGAGCAGTACTTC	CASRETGGSYEQYF
TRBD2	15	.	TRBV7-3	TRBJ2-1	TGTGCCAGCAGCTTAAATGCGGGGGCCTACAATGAGCAGTTCTTC	CASSLNAGAYNEQFF
.	13	.	TRBV19	TRBJ1-1	TGTGCCAGTAGTATAGGGGTCGACACTGAAGCTTTCTTT	CASSIGVDTEAFF
.	15	few	TRBV5-8	TRBJ1-5	TGTGCCAGCAGCCCCCGGTTCGGGACAAGTAGGCCCCAGCATTTT	CASSPRFGTSRPQHF
.	14	.	TRBV7-2	TRBJ1-6	TGTGCCAGCAGCTTAAAGAGAGCTAATTCACCCCTCCACTTT	CASSLKRANSPLHF
.	13	few	TRBV4-3	TRBJ2-1	TGCGCCAGCAGCCTTTGGGGGGGCTATGAGCAGTTCTTC	CASSLWGGYEQFF
TRBD2	14	few	TRBV7-2	TRBJ2-3	TGTGCCAGCAGTTACGGGGGGGCGGCAGATACGCAGTATTTT	CASSYGGAADTQYF
TRBD1	14	.	TRBV29-1	TRBJ2-1	TGCAGCGTTCCCCGAAGACAGGGGTCCAATGAGCAGTTCTTC	CSVPRRQGSNEQFF
.	13	.	TRBV6-1	TRBJ2-3	TGTGCCACCAGGGTTTTAGTTACAGATACGCAGTATTTT	CATRVLVTDTQYF
TRBD1	15	medium-sized	TRBV7-9	TRBJ2-1	TGTGCCAGCAGCTCCGGGACAGGGATGGAGCGGGAGCAGTTCTTC	CASSSGTGMEREQFF
.	14	few	TRBV6-5	TRBJ1-1	TGTGCCAGCAGACCTGGGGTCCTGAACACTGAAGCTTTCTTT	CASRPGVLNTEAFF
TRBD2	18	.	TRBV11-2	TRBJ2-5	TGTGCCAGCAGCCAAAGGACTAGCGGGGGGATGTACCAAGAGACCCAGTACTTC	CASSQRTSGGMYQETQYF
TRBD1	14	.	TRBV7-9	TRBJ1-1	TGTGCCAGCAGTTTGCAGGGGGCGTCTACTGAAGCTTTCTTT	CASSLQGASTEAFF
.	11	.	TRBV29-1	TRBJ1-2	TGCAGCGTTGCCAGCTCCTATGGCTACACCTTC	CSVASSYGYTF
.	15	.	TRBV27	TRBJ1-6	TGTGCCAGCAGTTTTGGGCAGGCGATGGGTTCACCCCTCCACTTT	CASSFGQAMGSPLHF
.	14	.	TRBV10-3	TRBJ2-3	TGTGCCATACAGGGTACGACCTTCACAGATACGCAGTATTTT	CAIQGTTFTDTQYF
.	11	.	TRBV27	TRBJ1-2	TGTGCCAGCAGAAACGGAGTGGGCTACACCTTC	CASRNGVGYTF
TRBD1	14	.	TRBV4-2	TRBJ1-1	TGTGCCAGCAGCCAAGCGACAGGGGGCTTTGAAGCTTTCTTT	CASSQATGGFEAFF
.	16	.	TRBV2	TRBJ2-1	TGTGCCAGCAGCCCCGGACTCAGCAACCCCTACAATGAGCAGTTCTTC	CASSPGLSNPYNEQFF
.	15	.	TRBV4-3	TRBJ1-1	TGCGCCAGCAGCCAAGATAGGGACCGTATCGTTGAAGCTTTCTTT	CASSQDRDRIVEAFF
.	16	few	TRBV7-2	TRBJ2-5	TGTGCCAGCAGCTTAGATTATTCTTTTAGAGGGGAGACCCAGTACTTC	CASSLDYSFRGETQYF
TRBD1	15	.	TRBV6-5	TRBJ2-2	TGTGCCAGCAGGAGGACAGGGTTGAACACCGGGGAGCTGTTTTTT	CASRRTGLNTGELFF
.	15	.	TRBV9	TRBJ2-7	TGTGCCAGCAGCGGTTCCGACAGGACCCCCTACGAGCAGTACTTC	CASSGSDRTPYEQYF
TRBD1	17	few	TRBV23-1	TRBJ1-1	TGCGCCAGCAGTCAGCGAAGGGACAGGGGGCCTAACACTGAAGCTTTCTTT	CASSQRRDRGPNTEAFF
TRBD2	15	few	TRBV9	TRBJ2-5	TGTGCCAGCAGCGTAGATAGCGGGGCGGGGGAGACCCAGTACTTC	CASSVDSGAGETQYF
TRBD1	13	.	TRBV7-6	TRBJ2-5	TGTGCCAGCAGCTCGGACAGGGGGCGAGAGCAGTACTTC	CASSSDRGREQYF
.	14	.	TRBV6-6	TRBJ1-5	TGTGCCAGCAGTTACTCTGGGGGCAATCAGCCCCAGCATTTT	CASSYSGGNQPQHF
.	11	.	TRBV6-8	TRBJ2-2	TGTGCCAGCAGATGGACCGGGGAGCTGTTTTTT	CASRWTGELFF